Listed below are T cell receptor beta chains from one sample, sequenced in a study of T cell repertoires in cytomegalovirus infection. These receptors' antigens are unknown. One entry per CDR3 protein, called by TCRdb with MiXCR from the reads. The table includes 680,000 or so distinct CDR3 sequences, around 31% detected once. Material: cultured PBMCs, obtained from culture after CMV antigen stimulation. The receptor set was obtained from a human donor in good health (CMV status not recorded). Some clones in this sample may be carry-over from other donors' samples. Both conserved end residues are part of each CDR3. Fields, in order: clone size, V gene, J gene, D gene, CDR3 DNA, CDR3 protein. The D gene is left open where the match is weak. Size is stated for part of the rows, as once, few or many counts, or as a class when the clone is expanded.

size: NA
V: TRBV7-2
J: TRBJ1-4
D: TRBD1
DNA: TGTGCCAGCAGCTCCGGACAGGGGAGTGAAAAACTGTTTTTT
CDR3: CASSSGQGSEKLFF

size: NA
V: TRBV7-8
J: TRBJ2-3
D: TRBD1
DNA: TGTGCCAGCAGCTGGACAGGGCGTTCCACAGATACGCAGTATTTT
CDR3: CASSWTGRSTDTQYF

size: NA
V: TRBV30
J: TRBJ1-2
D: NA
DNA: TGTGCCTGGAGTGTAGAGCGCAGGGGCCGAGGCTACACCTTC
CDR3: CAWSVERRGRGYTF

size: NA
V: TRBV7-9
J: TRBJ2-1
D: NA
DNA: TGTGCCAGCAGCTTAGTAGGGCCCAGGAATGAGCAGTTCTTC
CDR3: CASSLVGPRNEQFF

size: NA
V: TRBV10-3
J: TRBJ2-1
D: NA
DNA: TGTGCCATCAGTGAACCGGTGCAGGGCAATGAGCAGTTCTTC
CDR3: CAISEPVQGNEQFF

size: NA
V: TRBV7-6
J: TRBJ2-7
D: NA
DNA: TGTGCCAGCAGCCGGACGATAGGCAGGGGATTCTACGAGCAGTACTTC
CDR3: CASSRTIGRGFYEQYF

size: NA
V: TRBV6-1
J: TRBJ1-2
D: NA
DNA: TGTGCCAGCAGACTTCGACGGACTAACTATGGCTACACCTTC
CDR3: CASRLRRTNYGYTF

size: many
V: TRBV7-2
J: TRBJ2-7
D: NA
DNA: TGTGCCAGCAGCTTAGCAGGTTTCCCCTACGAGCAGTACTTC
CDR3: CASSLAGFPYEQYF

size: NA
V: TRBV12-3/TRBV12-4
J: TRBJ1-2
D: NA
DNA: TGTGCCAGCAGTTTTGTCAGGGGAGGCTACACCTTC
CDR3: CASSFVRGGYTF

size: NA
V: TRBV4-1
J: TRBJ2-5
D: TRBD2
DNA: TGCGCCAGCAGCCAACCCGGGACTAGCGGGTTCTCAGAGACCCAGTACTTC
CDR3: CASSQPGTSGFSETQYF

size: NA
V: TRBV2
J: TRBJ2-2
D: TRBD2
DNA: TGTGCCAGCAGCGGGAGGACCGGGGAGCTGTTTTTT
CDR3: CASSGRTGELFF

size: NA
V: TRBV20-1
J: TRBJ2-2
D: NA
DNA: TGCAGTGCTAGACGTAACGGGGGAGTGAACACCGGGGAGCTGTTTTTT
CDR3: CSARRNGGVNTGELFF

size: many
V: TRBV7-2
J: TRBJ2-7
D: NA
DNA: TGTGCCAGCAGCTTAGCTCCCCCTAGCATGGTGAGCTCCTACGAGCAGTACTTC
CDR3: CASSLAPPSMVSSYEQYF

size: NA
V: TRBV5-1
J: TRBJ2-5
D: NA
DNA: TGCGCCAGCAGCTTGCTATTTGGGGCGAGAGGGGAGACCCAGTACTTC
CDR3: CASSLLFGARGETQYF

size: NA
V: TRBV6-1
J: TRBJ1-2
D: TRBD1
DNA: TGTGCCAGCGCCCGGGACAGGGTTACCCACCGAAATGGCTACACCTTC
CDR3: CASARDRVTHRNGYTF

size: NA
V: TRBV13
J: TRBJ1-1
D: TRBD1
DNA: TGTGCCAGCAGCACCCGGGACAGGGGTGAAGCTTTCTTT
CDR3: CASSTRDRGEAFF

size: many
V: TRBV12-3/TRBV12-4
J: TRBJ1-1
D: NA
DNA: TGTGCCAGCAGTCCTAGAGGGGGTGCGGGGAACACTGAAGCTTTCTTT
CDR3: CASSPRGGAGNTEAFF

size: NA
V: TRBV5-4
J: TRBJ1-3
D: NA
DNA: TGTGCCAGCAGCGCCATGAGGGAATCTGGAAACACCATATATTTT
CDR3: CASSAMRESGNTIYF

size: NA
V: TRBV6-2/TRBV6-3
J: TRBJ1-3
D: NA
DNA: TGTGCCAGCAGTTACACCGACCCGTCCCGTGCAGTCTCTGGAAACACCATATATTTT
CDR3: CASSYTDPSRAVSGNTIYF

size: NA
V: TRBV12-3/TRBV12-4
J: TRBJ1-1
D: NA
DNA: TGTGCCAGCCTACCCTTTGCGGGGATGAACACTGAAGCTTTCTTT
CDR3: CASLPFAGMNTEAFF

size: NA
V: TRBV7-2
J: TRBJ1-2
D: NA
DNA: TGTGCCAGCAGACAACTGGCGGAGAACTATGGCTACACCTTC
CDR3: CASRQLAENYGYTF

size: few
V: TRBV6-2/TRBV6-3
J: TRBJ1-1
D: NA
DNA: TGTGCCAGCAGTCCCTACCTCTCGGGGTACACTGAAGCTTTCTTT
CDR3: CASSPYLSGYTEAFF

size: NA
V: TRBV3-1
J: TRBJ1-3
D: NA
DNA: TGTGCCAGCAGCCCTCCCCCGAGGGACTCTGGAAACACCATATATTTT
CDR3: CASSPPPRDSGNTIYF

size: NA
V: TRBV7-2
J: TRBJ2-5
D: TRBD1
DNA: TGTGCCAGCAGCTCCACAGGGGTCGATGAGACCCAGTACTTC
CDR3: CASSSTGVDETQYF

size: few
V: TRBV30
J: TRBJ2-1
D: TRBD2
DNA: TGTGCCCTGGTGCCGGGTGTTAGCGGGAGTTATGAGCAGTTCTTC
CDR3: CALVPGVSGSYEQFF

size: many
V: TRBV7-2
J: TRBJ2-7
D: NA
DNA: TGTGCCAGCAGCGCCGACAGCTCCTACGAGCAGTACTTC
CDR3: CASSADSSYEQYF

size: NA
V: TRBV10-2
J: TRBJ1-6
D: NA
DNA: TGCGCCAGCAGTGAGTCAGGGACTATACCCCTCCACTTT
CDR3: CASSESGTIPLHF

size: NA
V: TRBV6-2/TRBV6-3
J: TRBJ2-5
D: NA
DNA: TGTGCCAGCAGTTACAGAAACGCCAGGGAAGAGACCCAGTACTTC
CDR3: CASSYRNAREETQYF

size: NA
V: TRBV20-1
J: TRBJ1-1
D: NA
DNA: TGCAGTGCTATCGCAGGGGTCTACATGAACACTGAAGCTTTCTTT
CDR3: CSAIAGVYMNTEAFF

size: few
V: TRBV2
J: TRBJ2-7
D: NA
DNA: TGTGCCAGCTCTGGGACGTCTATCTCCTTCTACGAGCAGTACTTC
CDR3: CASSGTSISFYEQYF

size: NA
V: TRBV5-1
J: TRBJ1-1
D: NA
DNA: TGCGCCAGCAGCTTAATGCAGGGCGAAGGGAACACTGAAGCTTTCTTT
CDR3: CASSLMQGEGNTEAFF

size: few
V: TRBV5-1
J: TRBJ1-2
D: TRBD1
DNA: TGCGCCAGCAGCTACGGGACAGGGTATGGCTACACCTTC
CDR3: CASSYGTGYGYTF

size: NA
V: TRBV12-3/TRBV12-4
J: TRBJ2-3
D: NA
DNA: TGTGCCAGCACGGGCCTCGGTAGCACAGATACGCAGTATTTT
CDR3: CASTGLGSTDTQYF

size: NA
V: TRBV19
J: TRBJ1-1
D: TRBD1
DNA: TGTGCCAGTAAGGACAGGAAACTAGACTTTGAAGCTTTCTTT
CDR3: CASKDRKLDFEAFF

size: NA
V: TRBV28
J: TRBJ2-5
D: NA
DNA: TGTGCCAGCAGTTCCCGACGGGGAGTGGAGACCCAGTACTTC
CDR3: CASSSRRGVETQYF

size: NA
V: TRBV19
J: TRBJ2-1
D: NA
DNA: TGTGCCAGTAGCCCCGCTGCAGGGGCAAGTGAGCAGTTCTTC
CDR3: CASSPAAGASEQFF

size: NA
V: TRBV20-1
J: TRBJ2-3
D: TRBD2
DNA: TGCAGTGCTGTGTGGGCGGGAGCTGAAGATACGCAGTATTTT
CDR3: CSAVWAGAEDTQYF

size: NA
V: TRBV30
J: TRBJ2-5
D: NA
DNA: TGTGCCTGGAGTGGCGGGGTGCAGGGAAGGTACCAAGAGACCCAGTACTTC
CDR3: CAWSGGVQGRYQETQYF

size: NA
V: TRBV6-1
J: TRBJ2-7
D: NA
DNA: TGTGCCAGCGGTCCCCTTACCTACGAGCAGTACTTC
CDR3: CASGPLTYEQYF

size: NA
V: TRBV5-1
J: TRBJ2-5
D: TRBD2
DNA: TGCGCCAGCAGCTCGGGACTATTCCAAGAGACCCAGTACTTC
CDR3: CASSSGLFQETQYF

size: NA
V: TRBV12-3/TRBV12-4
J: TRBJ1-3
D: NA
DNA: TGTGCCAGCAGGGGGAGGGCTTCCTCTGGAAACACCATATATTTT
CDR3: CASRGRASSGNTIYF

size: NA
V: TRBV4-2
J: TRBJ1-5
D: TRBD1
DNA: TGTGCCAGCAGCCAGGTCGGACAGGGACAAGATCAGCCCCAGCATTTT
CDR3: CASSQVGQGQDQPQHF

size: few
V: TRBV19
J: TRBJ2-3
D: NA
DNA: TGTGCCAGTAGCCTGACTAGAATGGGAGATACGCAGTATTTT
CDR3: CASSLTRMGDTQYF

size: few
V: TRBV5-1
J: TRBJ2-6
D: NA
DNA: TGCGCCAGCAGCTTACAGGAGGGCCCCCCCTACTCTGGGGCCAACGTCCTGACTTTC
CDR3: CASSLQEGPPYSGANVLTF

size: few
V: TRBV11-2
J: TRBJ1-1
D: NA
DNA: TGTGCCAGCAGCTTAGCGTCCGCTATCTCCCCTGAAGCTTTCTTT
CDR3: CASSLASAISPEAFF

size: NA
V: TRBV7-9
J: TRBJ1-1
D: TRBD1
DNA: TGTGCCAGCAGCTTAGTAGACAGGGGGCCCGTTGAAGCTTTCTTT
CDR3: CASSLVDRGPVEAFF

size: many
V: TRBV6-1
J: TRBJ2-1
D: NA
DNA: TGTGCCAGCAGTGCCGGGACCCCACGCGATGAGCAGTTCTTC
CDR3: CASSAGTPRDEQFF

size: NA
V: TRBV20-1
J: TRBJ1-1
D: NA
DNA: TGCAGTGCCACCACAGGGTCGGGGACTGAAGCTTTCTTT
CDR3: CSATTGSGTEAFF

size: NA
V: TRBV7-8
J: TRBJ2-2
D: NA
DNA: TGTGCCAGCAGCTTAGGGCTAGCGACGAACACCGGGGAGCTGTTTTTT
CDR3: CASSLGLATNTGELFF

size: NA
V: TRBV5-6
J: TRBJ2-3
D: NA
DNA: TGTGCCAGCAGCCCGGGACTCACCTCAGTGGATACGCAGTATTTT
CDR3: CASSPGLTSVDTQYF

size: NA
V: TRBV27
J: TRBJ1-1
D: TRBD1
DNA: TGTGCCAGCAGTTTCGGCGGACAGGGTTCGAACACTGAAGCTTTCTTT
CDR3: CASSFGGQGSNTEAFF

size: NA
V: TRBV19
J: TRBJ2-3
D: TRBD1
DNA: TGTGCCAGTAGTATGACAGGGAGCAATACAGATACGCAGTATTTT
CDR3: CASSMTGSNTDTQYF

size: NA
V: TRBV7-2
J: TRBJ2-1
D: NA
DNA: TGTGCCAGCACCACGCGAAACTCCTACAATGAGCAGTTCTTC
CDR3: CASTTRNSYNEQFF

size: few
V: TRBV12-5
J: TRBJ2-1
D: TRBD2
DNA: TGTGCTAGTGGTGCCGGGGTTTTAGCGGGAGGAGGTTACAATGAGCAGTTCTTC
CDR3: CASGAGVLAGGGYNEQFF

size: NA
V: TRBV2
J: TRBJ2-5
D: NA
DNA: TGTGCCAGCAGTGAAGCTCTCCAGGCCAGGGAGACCCAGTACTTC
CDR3: CASSEALQARETQYF